This T cell receptor (beta chain) appears in the sequencing data of a study of OX40 agonist ivuxolimab in advanced cancers. Study details: The drug used for patients, ivuxolimab, was an agonistic anti-OX40 (CD134) antibody. Partial responses, seen in three patients, involved one hepatocellular carcinoma and two cutaneous melanomas. The dose-escalation group included hepatocellular carcinoma, melanoma, renal cell carcinoma and head and neck cancer. General study points: Clones of CD4+ and CD8+ blood T cells grew by week 6 at doses of 0.1 to 3.0 mg/kg.

CDR3 length equals 11 residues. V lost 5 bases and J 2 bases, leaving 1 base between the germline ends. CDR1 is SGDLS, CDR2 YYNGEE, per germline. Concerning this clone itself: Its antigen remains unidentified.

Sequencing used immunoSEQ multiplex PCR; TCRdb keeps in-frame clones, though not all of them. The sample holds 25,000 to 40,000 clones, approximately 87% seen once. J is TRBJ2-2 and V is TRBV9, with unresolved D. The sample consisted of CD4+ or CD8+ T cells sorted from blood, taken in a trial of the OX40 agonist ivuxolimab. This clonotype was obtained from an adult with an advanced solid tumor such as melanoma, head and neck, liver or kidney cancer. CDR3 amino acids: CASRNTGELFF. As DNA, the CDR3 is TGTGCCAGCAGAAACACCGGGGAGCTGTTTTTT.